A selection of T cell receptor beta chains follows, all from one sample in a study of blood T cell repertoires in COVID-19. The method was immunoSEQ multiplex PCR; TCRdb's version includes in-frame clones alone and lacks a portion of them. The sample carries about 430,000 clones, about 90% recorded once. The specimen was peripheral blood. The receptors here all came from a young man with COVID-19, enrolled during active disease. Each CDR3 is given with its conserved first and last residue.

TRBV25-1	TRBJ2-5	CASSEYEARDREETQYF
TRBV27	TRBJ1-1	CASSSQGLSTEAFF
TRBV9	TRBJ2-7	CASSLGAGEYEQYF
TRBV4-2	TRBJ2-7	CASSQEGGVSYEQYF
TRBV7-9	TRBJ2-7	CASSLGGSGGAYEQYF
TRBV20-1	TRBJ2-2	CSASRLAGGAGELFF
TRBV2	TRBJ2-7	CASLGNSYEQYF
TRBV27	TRBJ2-7	CASSQTSGATYEQYF
TRBV9	TRBJ1-2	CASSAGQDYTF
TRBV7-2	TRBJ2-3	CASSLLAGATDTQYF
TRBV5-6	TRBJ2-2	CASSHRQGRTGELFF
TRBV19	TRBJ2-5	CASSTGQGGVETQYF
TRBV5-1	TRBJ2-7	CASSQRTDSYEQYF
TRBV9	TRBJ2-1	CASSVAGTSISYNEQFF
TRBV12-5	TRBJ1-1	CASTRGLTNTEAFF
TRBV7-6	TRBJ2-5	CASSRKGQLQETQYF
TRBV18	TRBJ2-6	CASSPATGNSGANVLTF
TRBV6-1	TRBJ2-3	CASSDRVYTQYF
TRBV29-1	TRBJ1-4	CSVQDRADEKLFF
TRBV15	TRBJ2-3	CATSLGLSLTDTQYF
TRBV7-7	TRBJ2-7	CASSPATGSYEQYF
TRBV5-4	TRBJ1-1	CASNRGHDTEAFF
TRBV30	TRBJ2-3	CAWSVGGGTSTDTQYF
TRBV29-1	TRBJ2-5	CSRLAGQETQYF
TRBV6-5	TRBJ2-1	CASSPYSRGGNEQFF
TRBV18	TRBJ2-7	CASSPRTGRLSYEQYF
TRBV7-9	TRBJ2-5	CASSLQGARETQYF